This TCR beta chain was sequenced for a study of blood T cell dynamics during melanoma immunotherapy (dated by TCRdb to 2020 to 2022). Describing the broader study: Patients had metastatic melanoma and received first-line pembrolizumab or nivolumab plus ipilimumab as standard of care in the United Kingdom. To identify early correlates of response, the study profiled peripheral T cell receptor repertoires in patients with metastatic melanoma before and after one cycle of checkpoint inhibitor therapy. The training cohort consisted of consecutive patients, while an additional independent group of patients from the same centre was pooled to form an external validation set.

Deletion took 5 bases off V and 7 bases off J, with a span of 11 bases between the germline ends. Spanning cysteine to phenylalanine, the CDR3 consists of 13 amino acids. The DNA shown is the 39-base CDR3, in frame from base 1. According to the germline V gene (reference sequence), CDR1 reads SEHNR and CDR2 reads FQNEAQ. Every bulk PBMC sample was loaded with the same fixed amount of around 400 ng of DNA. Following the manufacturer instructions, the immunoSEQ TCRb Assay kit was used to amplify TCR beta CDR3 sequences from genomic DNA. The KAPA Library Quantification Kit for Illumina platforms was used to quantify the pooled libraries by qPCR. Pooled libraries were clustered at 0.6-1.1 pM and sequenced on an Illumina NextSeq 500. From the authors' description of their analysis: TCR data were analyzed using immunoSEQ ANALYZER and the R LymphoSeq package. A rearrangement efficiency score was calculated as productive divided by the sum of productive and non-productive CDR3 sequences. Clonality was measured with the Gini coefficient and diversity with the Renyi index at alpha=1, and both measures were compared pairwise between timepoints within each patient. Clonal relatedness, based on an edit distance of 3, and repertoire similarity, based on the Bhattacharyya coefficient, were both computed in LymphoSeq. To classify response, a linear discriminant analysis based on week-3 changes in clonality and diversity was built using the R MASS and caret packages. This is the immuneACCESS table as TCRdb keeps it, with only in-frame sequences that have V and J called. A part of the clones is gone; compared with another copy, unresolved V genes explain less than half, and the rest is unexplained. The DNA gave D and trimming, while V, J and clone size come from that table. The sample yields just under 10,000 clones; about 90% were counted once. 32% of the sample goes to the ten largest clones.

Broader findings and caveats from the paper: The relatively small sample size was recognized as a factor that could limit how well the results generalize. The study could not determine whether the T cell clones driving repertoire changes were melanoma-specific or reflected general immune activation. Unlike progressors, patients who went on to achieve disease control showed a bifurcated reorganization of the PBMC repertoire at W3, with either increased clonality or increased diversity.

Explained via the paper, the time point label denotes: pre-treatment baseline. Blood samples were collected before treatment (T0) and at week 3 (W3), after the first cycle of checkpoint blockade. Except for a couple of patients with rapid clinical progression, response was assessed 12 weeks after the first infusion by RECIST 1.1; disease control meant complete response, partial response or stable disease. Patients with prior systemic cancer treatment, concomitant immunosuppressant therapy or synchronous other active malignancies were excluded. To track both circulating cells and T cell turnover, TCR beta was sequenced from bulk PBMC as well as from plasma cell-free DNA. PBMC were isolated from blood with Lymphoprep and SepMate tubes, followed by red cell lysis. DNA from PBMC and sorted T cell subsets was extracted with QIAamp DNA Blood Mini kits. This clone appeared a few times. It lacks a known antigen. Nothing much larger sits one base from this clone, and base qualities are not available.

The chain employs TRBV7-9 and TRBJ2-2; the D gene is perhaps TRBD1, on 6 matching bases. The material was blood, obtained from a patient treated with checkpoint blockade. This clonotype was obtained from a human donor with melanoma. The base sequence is TGTGCCAGCAGCCCACAGGGTGGCGGGGAGCTGTTTTTT. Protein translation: CASSPQGGGELFF.